This T cell receptor (beta chain) was sequenced during a study of cytomegalovirus exposure and HLA in healthy donors. TCRdb keeps only in-frame clones here, not all; method: immunoSEQ multiplex PCR. The sample has 170,000 or so clones; 80% to 85% are singletons. The count of this clone is one. V lost 5 bases, J lost 3 bases, and 8 bases lay in between. The CDR3 is 14 amino acids. Germline loops: CDR1 MNHEY, CDR2 SMNVEV (reference sequence). The chain employs TRBV27 and TRBJ2-6; unclear D gene. Input material: PBMCs. This TCR derives from a young woman in good health and CMV-seropositive. CDR3 DNA sequence: TGTGCCAGCAGTAACGGGTTTGGGGCCAACGTCCTGACTTTC. It specifies CASSNGFGANVLTF.